This passage covers 4 T cell receptor beta chains from one sample sequenced in a study of early T cells in non-severe SARS-CoV-2 infection. TCRdb reanalysed the 5' RACE reads using MiXCR and keeps one entry per CDR3 protein. The sample shows about 61,000 distinct CDR3 sequences, approximately 9.3% of them seen only once. Sequenced: whole blood. These receptors came from an adult who was a healthcare worker with PCR-confirmed SARS-CoV-2 infection or an uninfected control (not recorded which).

This clonotype was counted at least ten times. CDR3 region: CASSLGKPGSSGNTIYF. The CDR3 region has the DNA TGTGCCAGCAGCTTAGGCAAACCGGGGTCCTCTGGAAACACCATATATTTT. The chain is built from TRBV7-9 and TRBJ1-3; no reliable D call. Germline V lookup: CDR1 SEHNR, CDR2 FQNEAQ (reference sequence). The CDR3 totals 17 residues. V was pared by 1 base and J by 0 bases, with 13 bases between.

This clonotype was counted at least ten times. The CDR3 reads CASSHGGERAFF. The CDR3 DNA is TGTGCCAGCAGCCACGGGGGGGAGAGGGCTTTCTTT. The chain links TRBV3-1 to TRBJ1-1, with D possibly being TRBD1 (5 bases). Germline V gives CDR1 LGHDT, CDR2 YNNKEL (reference sequence). V was pared by 3 bases and J by 11 bases, with 13 bases between. This CDR3 comprises 12 residues.

V and J are TRBV27 and TRBJ2-1, with TRBD1 matching over 7 bases. V lost 6 bases, J lost 5 bases, and 13 bases stayed unmatched. The CDR3 has 16 residues. Per germline, CDR1 MNHEY and CDR2 SMNVEV (reference sequence). The CDR3 region has the DNA TGTGCCAGCAGCTCTGGGTCAGGGGGTATGGACAATGAGCAGTTCTTC. Amino acid sequence: CASSSGSGGMDNEQFF.

This chain joins TRBV9 and TRBJ1-1, with D perhaps TRBD1 (6 bases). Germline V gene sequence: CDR1 SGDLS, CDR2 YYNGEE. Trimming left V 0 bases short and J 6 bases short, with 18 bases between. The CDR3 has 16 residues. DNA of the CDR3: TGTGCCAGCAGCGTAGCAGGACAGACGGTCATGCCTGAAGCTTTCTTT. This codes for CASSVAGQTVMPEAFF.